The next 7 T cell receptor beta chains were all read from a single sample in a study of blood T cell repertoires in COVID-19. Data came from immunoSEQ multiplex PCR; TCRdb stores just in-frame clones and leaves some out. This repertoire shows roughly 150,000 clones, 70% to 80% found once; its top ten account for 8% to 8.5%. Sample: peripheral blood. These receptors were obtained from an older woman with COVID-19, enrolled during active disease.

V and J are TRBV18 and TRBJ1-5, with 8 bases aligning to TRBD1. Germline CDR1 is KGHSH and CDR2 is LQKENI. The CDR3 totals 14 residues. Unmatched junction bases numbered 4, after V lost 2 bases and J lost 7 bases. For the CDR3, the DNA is TGTGCCAGCTCACCAGGACAGGGTATCCAGCCCCAGCATTTT. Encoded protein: CASSPGQGIQPQHF.

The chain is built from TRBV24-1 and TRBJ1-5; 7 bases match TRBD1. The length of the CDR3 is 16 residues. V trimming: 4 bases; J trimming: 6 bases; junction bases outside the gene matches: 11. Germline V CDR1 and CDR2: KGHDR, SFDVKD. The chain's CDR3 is CATSDPRQGGVQPQHF. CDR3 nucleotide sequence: TGTGCCACCAGTGACCCCAGACAGGGCGGCGTTCAGCCCCAGCATTTT.

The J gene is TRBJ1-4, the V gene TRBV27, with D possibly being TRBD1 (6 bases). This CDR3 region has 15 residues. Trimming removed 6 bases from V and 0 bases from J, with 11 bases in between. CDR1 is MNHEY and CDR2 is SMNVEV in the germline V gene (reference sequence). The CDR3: CASRQDSATNEKLFF. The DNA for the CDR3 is TGTGCCAGCAGACAGGACAGCGCAACTAATGAAAAACTGTTTTTT.

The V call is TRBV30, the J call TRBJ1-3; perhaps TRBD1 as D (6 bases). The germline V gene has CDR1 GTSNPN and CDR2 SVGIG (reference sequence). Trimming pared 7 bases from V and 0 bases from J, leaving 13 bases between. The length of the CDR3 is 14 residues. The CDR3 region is CASGAFLSGNTIYF. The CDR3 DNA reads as TGTGCCTCAGGGGCCTTCCTCTCTGGAAACACCATATATTTT.

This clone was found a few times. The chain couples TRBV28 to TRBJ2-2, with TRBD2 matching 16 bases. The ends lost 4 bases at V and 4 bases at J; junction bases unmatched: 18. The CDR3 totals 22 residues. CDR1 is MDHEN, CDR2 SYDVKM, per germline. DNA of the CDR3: TGTGCCAGCAGTTCCCCGGGACTAGCGGGAGGGCGCCGCTACTCGGGCACCGGGGAGCTGTTTTTT. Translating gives CASSSPGLAGGRRYSGTGELFF. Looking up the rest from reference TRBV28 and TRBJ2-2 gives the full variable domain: DVKVTQSSRYLVKRTGEKVFLECVQDMDHENMFWYRQDPGLGLRLIYFSYDVKMKEKGDIPEGYSVSREKKERFSLILESASTNQTSMYLCASSSPGLAGGRRYSGTGELFFGEGSRLTVL.

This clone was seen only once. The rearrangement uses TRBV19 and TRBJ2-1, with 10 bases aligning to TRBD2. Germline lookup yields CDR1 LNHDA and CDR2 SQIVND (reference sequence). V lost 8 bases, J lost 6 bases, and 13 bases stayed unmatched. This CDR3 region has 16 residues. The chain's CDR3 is CASSPTTSGFLNEQFF. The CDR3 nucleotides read TGTGCCAGTTCCCCTACGACTAGCGGGTTCCTCAATGAGCAGTTCTTC.

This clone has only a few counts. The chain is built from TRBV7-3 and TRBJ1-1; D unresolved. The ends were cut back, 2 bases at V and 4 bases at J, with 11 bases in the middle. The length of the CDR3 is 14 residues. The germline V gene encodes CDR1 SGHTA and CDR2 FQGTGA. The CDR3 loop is CASSLETGSTEAFF. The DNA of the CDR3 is TGTGCCAGCAGCTTAGAAACGGGGAGCACTGAAGCTTTCTTT. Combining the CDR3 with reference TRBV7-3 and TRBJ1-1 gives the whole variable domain GAGVSQTPSNKVTEKGKYVELRCDPISGHTALYWYRQSLGQGPEFLIYFQGTGAADDSGLPNDRFFAVRPEGSVSTLKIQRTERGDSAVYLCASSLETGSTEAFFGQGTRLTVV.